A selection of T cell receptor beta chains follows, all from one sample in a study of beta chain features in type 1 diabetes. The data were produced by immunoSEQ multiplex PCR, yet TCRdb's version contains in-frame clones alone and is incomplete. In the table there are around 340,000 clones, roughly 8% of which are singletons. Specimen: central memory CD4+ T cells from blood. The receptors here all came from a woman aged 18 to 35 in good health. Each CDR3 is given with its conserved first and last residue. A row's size may be missing; if present it is once, few, many or a size class.

v_call	j_call	clone_size	cdr3_aa
TRBV6-5	TRBJ1-2	few	CASSYSGGLPYGYTF
TRBV11-3	TRBJ1-2	few	CASSLGQGAYGYTF
TRBV6-5	TRBJ1-1	few	CASRLLGMNTEAFF
TRBV5-4	TRBJ2-7	-	CASSHGENEQYF
TRBV28	TRBJ1-4	many	CASSPRTGHNEKLFF
TRBV2	TRBJ2-7	-	CASSVILAAYEQYF
TRBV7-9	TRBJ1-5	few	CASSLGQGGQPQHF
TRBV2	TRBJ2-2	few	CASSEGFLAGELFF
TRBV5-4	TRBJ1-1	-	CASSPGGGWTGNTEAFF
TRBV7-2	TRBJ2-1	-	CASSNWGGNEQFF
TRBV5-6	TRBJ2-5	few	CASSFRGEETQYF
TRBV28	TRBJ1-1	many	CASSLRVEAFF
TRBV9	TRBJ2-7	few	CASSVGGLAGVEQYF
TRBV5-1	TRBJ2-3	few	CASSLAYPGTDTQYF
TRBV7-8	TRBJ2-6	few	CASSLMGAGANVLTF
TRBV7-9	TRBJ2-3	-	CASSLDGRADTQYF
TRBV18	TRBJ2-1	-	CASSPLSAGVYNEQFF
TRBV7-6	TRBJ2-3	many	CASSLEASTDTQYF
TRBV7-2	TRBJ2-1	-	CASSLAPGTGSFF
TRBV12-2	TRBJ1-3	few	CASRYDSGNTIYF
TRBV28	TRBJ1-1	-	CASSAHRVSTEAFF
TRBV9	TRBJ2-3	few	CASSVEHGTSGTDTQYF
TRBV11-1	TRBJ2-5	-	CASSFRGAETQYF
TRBV7-9	TRBJ2-3	-	CASSFGGQSTSTDTQYF
TRBV5-4	TRBJ2-5	few	CASSLAGGNMKTQYF
TRBV4-1	TRBJ2-4	many	CASSQDSSGEGIQYF
TRBV6-6	TRBJ1-3	-	CASSSRNSGNTIYF